The entry below gives a single T cell receptor beta chain sequence along with its context. This receptor's antigen is unknown. A much larger clone lies a single base off, so this may be a read error. The same CDR3 is also encoded by other DNA sequences in this sample. The CDR3 runs 12 amino acids, cysteine and phenylalanine included. Only the CDR3 part of the read is kept: 36 bases, read in frame from the first base. V gives up 5 bases and J gives up 7 bases, and the segment between their germline ends measures 12 bases. CDR1 and CDR2 were assigned from the germline V gene as SQVTM and ANQGSEA. Library prep was done by PCR. The listed sequencing device is Illumina HiSeq 4000. High-throughput sequencing was used to profile the CDR3 region of the TCR beta-chain in every patient. The published analysis was carried out like this. CDR3 differences across clinicopathological groups were used to build a classifier for discriminating distant-metastatic papillary thyroid cancer patients. Repertoire diversity was assessed with the Shannon index, and tumor-blood repertoire similarity with the Morisita-Horn index. TCRdb's own reprocessing of the public reads used fastp at Q25 and MiXCR and kept productive beta chains. The V and J calls, along with clone size, are taken from TCRdb and not from the paper's own processing. Across this sample there are about 40,000 clones, with 18% seen only once. The ten largest clonotypes hold approximately 14% of the sample.

No treatment had been received by any patient before thyroid surgery. The study retrospectively analysed patient clinical samples collected from about 2012 to 2018 using T-cell receptor beta sequencing. This sample is part of a study of metastatic and nonmetastatic thyroid tumors (dated by TCRdb to the early 2020s). Context from the whole study: Repertoires were compared across peripheral blood and tumor or nodule tissue samples from malignant and benign thyroid patients.

What the study reported, not specific to this receptor: In both blood and tumor samples, TCR beta diversity was reported to be significantly higher in malignant tumors than in benign nodules.

The sequence joins TRBV29-1 to TRBJ2-1, with the D gene too uncertain to name. Material: tumor tissue. This TCR came from a female donor with papillary thyroid cancer or a benign thyroid nodule (not recorded which). Some clones in this sample may be carry-over from other donors' samples. The DNA sequence is given as TGCAGCGTTTTTCGTCAGGCTAATGAGCAGTTCTTC. Translation gives CSVFRQANEQFF.